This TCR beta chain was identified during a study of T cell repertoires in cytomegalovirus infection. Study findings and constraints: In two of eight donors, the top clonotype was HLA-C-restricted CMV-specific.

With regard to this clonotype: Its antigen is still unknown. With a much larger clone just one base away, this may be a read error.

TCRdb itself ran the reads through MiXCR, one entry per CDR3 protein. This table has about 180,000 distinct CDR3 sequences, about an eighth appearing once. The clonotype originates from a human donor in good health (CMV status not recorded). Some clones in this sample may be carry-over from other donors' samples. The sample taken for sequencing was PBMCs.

DNA of the CDR3: TGTGCCAGCAGTTACAGGTCCCGGAACACTGAAGCTTTCTTT. Translated: CASSYRSRNTEAFF. The chain couples TRBV12-3 or TRBV12-4 to TRBJ1-1; D possibly corresponds to TRBD1 (5 bases). CDR3 size: 14 residues. With 4 bases removed from V and 1 base from J, the gap between germline ends came to 10 bases.